What follows are 31 T cell receptor beta chains derived from one specimen sequenced in a study of T-cell reconstitution after alpha-beta-depleted transplantation in children. Construction of the TCRbeta library involved unique molecular identifiers. TCRdb re-called the PCR reads with MiXCR, one entry per CDR3 protein. The sample comprises hundreds of thousands of distinct CDR3 sequences, around 15% of which are singletons, and roughly 5% rests with the top ten. The input for sequencing was PBMCs, mostly from graft donor cells, taken 360 days after TCRalphabeta/CD19-depleted stem cell transplant. The receptor source for this set is a male patient younger than 18 who had a stem cell transplant for acute lymphoblastic leukemia, so the T cells may come from the graft donor.

This clonotype was observed many times. The V and J genes are TRBV28 and TRBJ2-5; D unresolved. Germline V CDR1 and CDR2: MDHEN, SYDVKM. The length of the CDR3 is 14 residues. V lost 3 bases and J 2 bases, leaving 10 bases between the germline ends. CDR3 sequence: CASSLDPIQETQYF. CDR3 nucleotides: TGTGCCAGCAGTTTGGACCCAATACAAGAGACCCAGTACTTC.

This clonotype was detected only a few times. The chain carries TRBV7-9 and TRBJ2-7; the match to TRBD1 covers 9 bases. This CDR3 comprises 14 residues. V was pared by 6 bases and J by 5 bases, with 8 bases of the junction left unmatched. Per germline, CDR1 SEHNR and CDR2 FQNEAQ (reference sequence). The CDR3 protein is CASRTGQGFDEQYF. The CDR3 DNA is TGTGCCAGCAGGACGGGACAGGGTTTCGACGAGCAGTACTTC. Using reference TRBV7-9 and TRBJ2-7 for the parts outside the CDR3, the full variable domain is DTGVSQNPRHKITKRGQNVTFRCDPISEHNRLYWYRQTLGQGPEFLTYFQNEAQLEKSRLLSDRFSAERPKGSFSTLEIQRTEQGDSAMYLCASRTGQGFDEQYFGPGTRLTVT.

The chain is built from TRBV12-3 or TRBV12-4 and TRBJ2-7; D gene ambiguous. Trimming stripped 6 bases from V and 3 bases from J, with 18 bases between. The CDR3 covers 15 residues. Here the CDR3 DNA reads TGTGCCAGCAGCCTTGAAGGGTCTTTAGTCTACGAGCAGTACTTC. The encoded protein is CASSLEGSLVYEQYF.

The J gene is TRBJ1-2, the V gene TRBV6-6; D gene uncertain. Trimming left V 6 bases short and J 5 bases short, with 10 bases between. CDR1 is MNHNY and CDR2 is SVGAGI in the germline V gene (reference sequence). The CDR3 has 12 amino acids. Here the CDR3 reads CASSTGVYGYTF. For the CDR3, the DNA is TGTGCCAGCAGCACCGGGGTTTATGGCTACACCTTC.

This clonotype was counted ten times or more. The chain has TRBV12-3 or TRBV12-4 and TRBJ2-1; D is perhaps TRBD2 (5 bases). The CDR3 runs 13 residues. Trimming shortened V by 7 bases and J by 2 bases, and 9 bases separated the two germline ends. The CDR3 sequence: CASTLEAYNEQFF. CDR3 DNA: TGTGCCAGCACCCTGGAGGCCTACAATGAGCAGTTCTTC.

The V gene is TRBV3-1, the J gene TRBJ1-1, with D possibly being TRBD1 (5 bases). The V end lost 1 base, the J end lost 5 bases, and 11 bases lay between the germline ends. The CDR3 totals 14 residues. Germline CDR1 reads LGHDT; CDR2 reads YNNKEL (reference sequence). CDR3 sequence (DNA): TGTGCCAGCAGCCAAGTCGAGGGGAGGACTGAAGCTTTCTTT. This sequence encodes CASSQVEGRTEAFF. Full variable domain (outside the CDR3, taken from reference TRBV3-1 and TRBJ1-1): DTAVSQTPKYLVTQMGNDKSIKCEQNLGHDTMYWYKQDSKKFLKIMFSYNNKELIINETVPNRFSPKSPDKAHLNLHINSLELGDSAVYFCASSQVEGRTEAFFGQGTRLTVV.

The chain has TRBV7-9 and TRBJ2-7; 8 bases map to TRBD2. This CDR3 comprises 14 residues. Losses at the gene ends were 4 bases for V and 6 bases for J; bases not matched to a gene: 8. CDR1 is SEHNR, CDR2 FQNEAQ, per germline (reference sequence). For the CDR3, the DNA is TGTGCCAGCAGCTCGCGACTAGCGTTGCTCGAGCAGTACTTC. Translation gives CASSSRLALLEQYF.

This clonotype was seen only a few times. This sequence joins TRBV7-6 and TRBJ2-1, with D possibly being TRBD1 (5 bases). The CDR3 totals 15 residues. CDR1 is SGHVS and CDR2 is FNYEAQ in the germline V gene. Deletions cut 2 bases from V and 0 bases from J, with 8 bases between. CDR3 sequence: CASSLKGISYNEQFF. DNA for the CDR3: TGTGCCAGCAGCTTAAAGGGGATCTCCTACAATGAGCAGTTCTTC.

This clonotype occurred a few times. At one end, the junction sequence differs from germline, possibly due to a read error. The J gene is TRBJ2-3, the V gene TRBV28; 9 bases align to TRBD2. The CDR3 loop spans 12 amino acids. In germline, CDR1 is MDHEN, CDR2 SYDVKM. The CDR3 DNA reads TGTGCCAGCAGTTTACGGCTAGCGGGGCGAAATTTT. This translates into CASSLRLAGRNF.

J is TRBJ1-2 and V is TRBV3-1; no clear D gene. The CDR3 has 17 residues. Deletions cut 11 bases from V and 1 base from J, with 26 bases between. Germline assignment: CDR1 LGHDT and CDR2 YNNKEL (reference sequence). The CDR3 DNA is TGTGCCGCAAGCAAGAACTTCAACAGAGTTAATAACTATGGCTACACCTTC. It translates to CAASKNFNRVNNYGYTF.

The chain is built from TRBV25-1 and TRBJ1-2; D may be TRBD1 (6 bases). The CDR3 sequence is 15 residues long. In germline, CDR1 is MGHDK, CDR2 SYGVNS. Trimming took off 3 bases at V and 4 bases at J, with 15 bases between the two ends. CDR3 in amino acids: CASSDRGSRFYGYTF. As DNA, the CDR3 is TGTGCCAGCAGTGACAGGGGCAGTCGATTCTATGGCTACACCTTC.

In this sample, this clonotype turned up a few times. The V call is TRBV29-1, the J call TRBJ2-1; tentative D call: TRBD1 (5 bases). This CDR3 has 11 amino acids. Trimming left V 7 bases short and J 4 bases short, with 8 bases between. Germline V gene lookup returns CDR1 SQVTM and CDR2 ANQGSEA. The CDR3 DNA reads TGCAGCGCCGGACAATACAATGAGCAGTTCTTC. This gives the protein CSAGQYNEQFF.

V is TRBV15 and J is TRBJ2-2; D remains unclear. The V gene lost 0 bases and the J gene lost 2 bases, with 10 bases spanning the gap. The germline CDR1 and CDR2 sequences are LNHNV and YYDKDF (reference sequence). CDR3 size: 16 residues. The CDR3 coding sequence is TGTGCCACCAGCAGAGATCTCGGCTCAAACACCGGGGAGCTGTTTTTT. This encodes CATSRDLGSNTGELFF.

The genes are TRBV5-1 and TRBJ2-7; 7 positions match TRBD2. Unmatched junction bases numbered 2, after V lost 4 bases and J lost 1 base. The CDR3 is 13 amino acids. The germline CDR1 and CDR2 sequences are SGHRS and YFSETQ. The CDR3 DNA reads TGCGCCAGCAGCGGGAGGGGTTCCTACGAGCAGTACTTC. Translation gives CASSGRGSYEQYF.

The chain has TRBV19 and TRBJ2-7; D unresolved. V was trimmed by 1 base and J by 0 bases, leaving 10 bases between them. Germline V gene data show CDR1 as LNHDA and CDR2 as SQIVND (reference sequence). The CDR3 is 15 amino acids. This CDR3 reads CASSIGSANSYEQYF. The CDR3 nucleotides are TGTGCCAGTAGTATAGGGTCAGCGAACTCCTACGAGCAGTACTTC.

The genes are TRBV6-5 and TRBJ1-5; 8 positions agree with TRBD1. The CDR3 has 15 amino acids. Unmatched junction bases numbered 8, after V lost 4 bases and J lost 6 bases. Germline assignment: CDR1 MNHEY and CDR2 SVGAGI. The CDR3 DNA sequence: TGTGCCAGCAGTTCCTTGGACAGGGAGGGTCAGCCCCAGCATTTT. Protein sequence: CASSSLDREGQPQHF.

This clonotype has only one observation. J is TRBJ1-4 and V is TRBV6-5; D call uncertain. Looked up from germline, CDR1 is MNHEY and CDR2 is SVGAGI. Trimming pared 3 bases from V and 6 bases from J, leaving 14 bases between. CDR3 length: 15 residues. CDR3 in DNA: TGTGCCAGCAGTTATCTTAGAGCAGGCGATGAAAAACTGTTTTTT. Its translation is CASSYLRAGDEKLFF.

J is TRBJ2-5 and V is TRBV30, with D perhaps matching TRBD1 (5 bases). There are 14 residues in the CDR3. Trimming pared 0 bases from V and 5 bases from J, leaving 13 bases between. Germline CDR1 GTSNPN, CDR2 SVGIG (reference sequence). The CDR3 spells CAWSVLVWGETQYF. The CDR3 DNA is TGTGCCTGGAGTGTCCTAGTATGGGGCGAGACCCAGTACTTC.

This clonotype was recorded at least ten times. The chain combines TRBV24-1 with TRBJ2-2, with 7 bases fitting TRBD1. After removal of 4 bases from V and 6 bases from J, the junction contained 4 bases not matched to a gene. The CDR3 runs to 14 residues. Germline CDR1 reads KGHDR; CDR2 reads SFDVKD. CDR3 loop: CATSDTTGAGELFF. CDR3 nucleotide sequence: TGTGCCACCAGTGACACCACAGGGGCCGGGGAGCTGTTTTTT.

V and J are TRBV5-8 and TRBJ2-7; 7 bases line up with TRBD1. Germline CDR1 reads SGHTS; CDR2 reads YDEGEE. This CDR3 region has 14 residues. With V trimmed by 4 bases and J by 2 bases, 6 bases remained unmatched. For the CDR3, the DNA is TGTGCCAGCAGCGGGAGACAGGGAGCCTACGAGCAGTACTTC. Translating it yields CASSGRQGAYEQYF.

This clonotype came up many times. The gene calls are TRBV6-6 and TRBJ1-1, with D unresolved. The germline V gene has CDR1 MNHNY and CDR2 SVGAGI (reference sequence). CDR3 length: 14 amino acids. Trimming removed 1 base at V and 9 bases at J, with 15 bases between. Here the CDR3 reads CASSYWPPGSQAFF. DNA for the CDR3: TGTGCCAGCAGTTACTGGCCCCCGGGATCCCAAGCTTTCTTT.

The V gene is TRBV7-6, the J gene TRBJ2-1, with 10 nucleotides matching TRBD2. Unmatched junction bases numbered 4, after V lost 3 bases and J lost 5 bases. The CDR3 spans 15 residues. CDR1 and CDR2 from the germline V gene are SGHVS and FNYEAQ. This chain's CDR3 is CASSFSGRNNNEQFF. The CDR3 DNA is TGTGCCAGCAGCTTTAGCGGGAGGAATAACAATGAGCAGTTCTTC. Filled out from reference TRBV7-6 and TRBJ2-1, the complete variable domain reads GAGVSQSPRYKVTKRGQDVALRCDPISGHVSLYWYRQALGQGPEFLTYFNYEAQQDKSGLPNDRFSAERPEGSISTLTIQRTEQRDSAMYRCASSFSGRNNNEQFFGPGTRLTVL.

CDR3 sequence: CACHPEVSAVGELFF. CDR3 in DNA: TGTGCCTGCCACCCTGAAGTGAGCGCGGTCGGGGAGCTGTTTTTT. This sequence joins TRBV2 and TRBJ2-2; D is uncertain. This CDR3 comprises 15 residues. V dropped 11 bases and J dropped 7 bases, with 23 bases sitting between them. The germline V gene has CDR1 SNHLY and CDR2 FYNNEI. The whole variable domain, remainder taken from reference TRBV2 and TRBJ2-2, is EPEVTQTPSHQVTQMGQEVILRCVPISNHLYFYWYRQILGQKVEFLVSFYNNEISEKSEIFDDQFSVERPDGSNFTLKIRSTKLEDSAMYFCACHPEVSAVGELFFGEGSRLTVL.

The DNA for the CDR3 is TGCAGTGCCTTCAGGGGGCCCTATGGCTACACCTTC. Translated: CSAFRGPYGYTF. The chain employs TRBV20-1 and TRBJ1-2, with TRBD1 identical over 8 bases. The CDR3 spans 12 residues. Trimming took 6 bases from V and 4 from J; bases not matched to a gene: 4. CDR1 is DFQATT and CDR2 is SNEGSKA in the germline V gene (reference sequence).

This clonotype was seen at least ten times. This chain uses TRBV6-1 with TRBJ2-1, with 11 nucleotides matching TRBD2. V lost 5 bases, J lost 8 bases, and 17 bases stayed unmatched. CDR1 is MNHNS, CDR2 SASEGT, per germline. The CDR3 is 18 amino acids. The CDR3 coding sequence is TGTGCCAGCAGTCTCAGGGACCCTGTAGCGGGAGGGGTATATGAGCAGTTCTTC. This translates into CASSLRDPVAGGVYEQFF.

This clonotype was detected many times. The genes are TRBV11-2 and TRBJ2-7; no definite D call. V dropped 1 base and J dropped 0 bases, with 7 bases sitting between them. The CDR3 length is 14 residues. Germline V gene lookup returns CDR1 SGHAT and CDR2 FQNNGV. DNA for the CDR3: TGTGCCAGCAGCTTAGGACGGAACTCCTACGAGCAGTACTTC. Its protein product is CASSLGRNSYEQYF.

This clonotype occurred a few times. The chain links TRBV11-1 to TRBJ2-1; 12 nucleotides match TRBD2. J gave up 3 bases and V 0 bases, and 12 bases lay outside the gene matches. Germline V gene sequence: CDR1 SGHAT, CDR2 FQDESV (reference sequence). This CDR3 comprises 20 residues. The CDR3 reads CASSLAKTSGRGSLYNEQFF. CDR3 in DNA: TGTGCCAGCAGCTTAGCGAAGACTAGCGGGAGAGGCTCCCTCTACAATGAGCAGTTCTTC.

This clonotype was detected only a few times. The rearrangement uses TRBV7-6 and TRBJ2-7; maybe TRBD2 (5 bases). Trimming stripped 2 bases from V and 2 bases from J, with 10 bases between. Germline CDR1 is SGHVS and CDR2 is FNYEAQ. This CDR3 contains 14 residues. The CDR3 spells CASSLLDGTYEQYF. As DNA, the CDR3 is TGTGCCAGCAGCTTATTGGACGGGACCTACGAGCAGTACTTC.

This chain connects TRBV20-1 to TRBJ2-5, with TRBD1 identical over 7 bases. Germline values: CDR1 DFQATT, CDR2 SNEGSKA (reference sequence). The ends lost 2 bases at V and 2 bases at J; junction bases unmatched: 5. The CDR3 length is 14 residues. CDR3 sequence: CSARRETGQETQYF. CDR3 nucleotides: TGCAGTGCTAGACGCGAGACAGGGCAAGAGACCCAGTACTTC.

This clonotype was recorded a few times. The chain links TRBV2 to TRBJ2-1; D perhaps matches TRBD2 (6 bases). This CDR3 has 11 residues. Germline values: CDR1 SNHLY, CDR2 FYNNEI. V lost 8 bases to trimming and J lost 6 bases, with 8 bases between them. CDR3 DNA sequence: TGTGCCAGCGATAGCGGCAATGAGCAGTTCTTC. Protein: CASDSGNEQFF.

The V gene is TRBV5-1, the J gene TRBJ1-1; 7 positions agree with TRBD1. CDR3 size: 12 residues. Germline V gene lookup returns CDR1 SGHRS and CDR2 YFSETQ. The J segment lost 7 bases and the V segment lost 3 bases, leaving 3 bases of the junction unmatched. CDR3 sequence reads: CASSYGDSEAFF. In nucleotides, the CDR3 is TGCGCCAGCAGCTACGGGGACAGTGAAGCTTTCTTT.